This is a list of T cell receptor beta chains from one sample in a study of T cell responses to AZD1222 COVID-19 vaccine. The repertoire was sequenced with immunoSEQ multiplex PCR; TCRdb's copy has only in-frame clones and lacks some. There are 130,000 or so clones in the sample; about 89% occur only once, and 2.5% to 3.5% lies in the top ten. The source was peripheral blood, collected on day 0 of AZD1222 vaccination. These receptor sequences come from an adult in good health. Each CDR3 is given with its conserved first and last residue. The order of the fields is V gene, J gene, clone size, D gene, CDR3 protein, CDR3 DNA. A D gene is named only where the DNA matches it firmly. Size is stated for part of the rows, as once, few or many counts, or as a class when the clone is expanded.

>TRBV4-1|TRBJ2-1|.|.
CASSHPRGEQFF
TGCGCCAGCAGCCATCCGAGGGGTGAGCAGTTCTTC
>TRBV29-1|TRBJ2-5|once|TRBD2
CSVEERGQETQYF
TGCAGCGTTGAGGAGCGGGGACAAGAGACCCAGTACTTC
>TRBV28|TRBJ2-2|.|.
CASSPPGRSGELFF
TGTGCCAGCAGTCCCCCGGGACGGAGCGGGGAGCTGTTTTTT
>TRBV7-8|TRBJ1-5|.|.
CASSFTPNQPQHF
TGTGCCAGCAGCTTTACCCCCAATCAGCCCCAGCATTTT
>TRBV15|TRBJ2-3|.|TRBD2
CATSRAPYTAGGNTDTQYF
TGTGCCACCAGCAGAGCGCCGTACACAGCGGGGGGGAACACAGATACGCAGTATTTT
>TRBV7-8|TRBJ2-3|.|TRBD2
CASSLVRPGLAGPGNTQYF
TGTGCCAGCAGCTTAGTAAGGCCAGGACTAGCGGGGCCTGGGAATACGCAGTATTTT
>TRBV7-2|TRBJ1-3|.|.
CASSSTPSSGNTIYF
TGTGCCAGCAGCTCAACCCCCTCCTCTGGAAACACCATATATTTT
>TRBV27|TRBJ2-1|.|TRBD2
CASSLSWLAGYNEQFF
TGTGCCAGCAGTTTATCGTGGCTAGCGGGGTACAATGAGCAGTTCTTC
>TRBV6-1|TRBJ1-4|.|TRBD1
CASSASFGQAGEKLFF
TGTGCCAGCAGTGCTTCTTTTGGACAGGCTGGGGAAAAACTGTTTTTT
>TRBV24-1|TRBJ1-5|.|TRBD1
CATAGQGNQPQHF
TGTGCCACCGCGGGACAGGGTAATCAGCCCCAGCATTTT
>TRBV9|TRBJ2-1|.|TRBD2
CASSQSGISSNEQFF
TGTGCCAGCAGCCAAAGCGGGATCTCGAGCAATGAGCAGTTCTTC
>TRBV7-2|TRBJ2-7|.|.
CASSLEVVGTYEQYF
TGTGCCAGCAGCTTGGAGGTGGTAGGAACCTACGAGCAGTACTTC
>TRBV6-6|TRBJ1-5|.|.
CASAGFTQPQHF
TGTGCCAGTGCGGGTTTCACTCAGCCCCAGCATTTT
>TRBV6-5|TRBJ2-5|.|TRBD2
CASKKLAGGQETQYF
TGTGCCAGCAAAAAACTAGCGGGGGGGCAAGAGACCCAGTACTTC
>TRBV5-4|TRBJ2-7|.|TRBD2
CASSLRTSHSYEQYF
TGTGCCAGCAGCTTGAGGACTAGCCACTCCTACGAGCAGTACTTC
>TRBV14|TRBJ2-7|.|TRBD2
CASSHQSLRLAGAYEQYF
TGTGCCAGCAGCCACCAATCGCTTAGACTAGCGGGGGCCTACGAGCAGTACTTC
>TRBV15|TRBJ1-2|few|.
CATSRGGQGRHYGYTF
TGTGCCACCAGCAGAGGGGGGCAGGGGCGGCACTATGGCTACACCTTC
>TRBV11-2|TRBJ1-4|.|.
CASSLGWDEKLFF
TGTGCCAGCAGCTTAGGGTGGGACGAAAAACTGTTTTTT
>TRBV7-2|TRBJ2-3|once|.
CASSTTGGVSTDTQYF
TGTGCCAGCAGCACAACAGGGGGGGTGAGCACAGATACGCAGTATTTT
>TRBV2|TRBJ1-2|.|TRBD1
CASSLTGGVYGYTF
TGTGCCAGCAGTCTGACAGGGGGCGTCTATGGCTACACCTTC
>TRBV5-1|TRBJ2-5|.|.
CASSLGGEETQYF
TGCGCCAGCAGCTTGGGAGGGGAAGAGACCCAGTACTTC
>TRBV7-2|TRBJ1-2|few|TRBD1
CASSSGQGHGYTF
TGTGCCAGCAGCTCGGGACAGGGGCATGGCTACACCTTC
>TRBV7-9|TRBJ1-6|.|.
CASSPGPALSPLHF
TGTGCCAGCAGCCCAGGACCGGCCTTATCGCCCCTCCACTTT
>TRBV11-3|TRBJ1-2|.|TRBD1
CATTGTGRNYDGYTF
TGTGCCACCACCGGGACAGGGAGGAACTATGACGGCTACACCTTC
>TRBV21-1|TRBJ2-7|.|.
CASSQSFRRTSGLLVYEQYF
TGTGCCAGCAGCCAGTCCTTTAGGAGGACTAGCGGATTACTAGTCTACGAGCAGTACTTC
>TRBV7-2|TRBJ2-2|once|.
CASSFVETGELFF
TGTGCCAGCAGCTTCGTAGAGACCGGGGAGCTGTTTTTT
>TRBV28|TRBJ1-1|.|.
CASSLQGPNTEAFF
TGTGCCAGCAGCCTACAGGGTCCTAACACTGAAGCTTTCTTT
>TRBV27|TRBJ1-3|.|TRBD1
CASSSWDSSPGNTIYF
TGTGCCAGCAGTTCCTGGGACAGCTCTCCTGGAAACACCATATATTTT
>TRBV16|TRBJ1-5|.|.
CASSQSPGNQPQHF
TGTGCCAGCAGCCAATCTCCGGGGAATCAGCCCCAGCATTTT
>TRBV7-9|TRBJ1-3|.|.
CASSLAPVTIYF
TGTGCCAGCAGCTTAGCCCCGGTAACCATATATTTT
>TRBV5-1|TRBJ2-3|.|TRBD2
CASSLGLAGLSSTDTQYF
TGCGCCAGCAGCTTGGGACTAGCGGGGCTTTCTAGCACAGATACGCAGTATTTT
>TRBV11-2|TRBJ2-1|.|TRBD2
CASSLNWGFSGYNEQFF
TGTGCCAGCAGCTTAAATTGGGGTTTTAGCGGGTACAATGAGCAGTTCTTC
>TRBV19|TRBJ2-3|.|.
CASIARGSTDTQYF
TGTGCCAGTATCGCCCGCGGCTCAACAGATACGCAGTATTTT
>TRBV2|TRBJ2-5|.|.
CASSSDLGSQYF
TGTGCCAGCAGTTCTGATCTCGGGAGCCAGTACTTC
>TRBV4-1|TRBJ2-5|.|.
CASSYPDGTQYF
TGCGCCAGCAGCTACCCCGATGGGACCCAGTACTTC
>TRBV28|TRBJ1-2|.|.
CASSLSSSRGRTF
TGTGCCAGCAGTTTATCGAGTTCAAGGGGACGGACCTTC
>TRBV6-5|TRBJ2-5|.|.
CASSGFQETQYF
TGTGCCAGTTCGGGGTTCCAAGAGACCCAGTACTTC
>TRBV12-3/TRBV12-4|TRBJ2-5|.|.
CASRPGARETQYF
TGTGCCAGCAGGCCGGGCGCGAGGGAGACCCAGTACTTC
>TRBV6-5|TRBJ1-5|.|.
CASTDPNQPQHF
TGTGCCAGCACCGACCCCAATCAGCCCCAGCATTTT
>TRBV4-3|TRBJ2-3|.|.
CASSQASWYQVSTDTQYF
TGCGCCAGCAGCCAAGCCTCGTGGTATCAGGTTAGCACAGATACGCAGTATTTT
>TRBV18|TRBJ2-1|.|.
CASSLLKWDEQFF
TGTGCCAGCTCCCTACTCAAATGGGATGAGCAGTTCTTC
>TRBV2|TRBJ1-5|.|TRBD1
CASAGGGQPQHF
TGTGCCAGCGCAGGGGGAGGTCAGCCCCAGCATTTT
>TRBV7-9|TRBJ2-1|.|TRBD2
CASSSIAGVGLNEQFF
TGTGCCAGCAGCTCCATAGCGGGGGTTGGCCTCAATGAGCAGTTCTTC
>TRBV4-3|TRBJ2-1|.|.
CASSPPDRDNEQFF
TGCGCCAGCAGCCCACCCGATAGGGACAATGAGCAGTTCTTC
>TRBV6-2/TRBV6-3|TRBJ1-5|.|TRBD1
CASSSSRQGYQPQHF
TGTGCCAGCAGCTCCTCTAGACAGGGGTACCAGCCCCAGCATTTT
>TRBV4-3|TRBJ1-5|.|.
CASSQDRSYSNQPQHF
TGCGCCAGCAGCCAAGATCGCAGTTATAGCAATCAGCCCCAGCATTTT
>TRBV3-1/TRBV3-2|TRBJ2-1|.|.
CASSLGGYNEQFF
TGTGCCAGCAGCCTAGGAGGGTACAATGAGCAGTTCTTC
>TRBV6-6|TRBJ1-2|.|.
CASSYSVDYGYTF
TGTGCCAGCAGTTACTCGGTAGACTATGGCTACACCTTC
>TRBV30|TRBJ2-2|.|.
CAWGGSGSRELFF
TGTGCCTGGGGGGGGAGCGGGTCCCGGGAGCTGTTTTTT
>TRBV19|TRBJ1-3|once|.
CASSDRRPSGNTIYF
TGTGCCAGTAGCGACAGGAGGCCTTCTGGAAACACCATATATTTT
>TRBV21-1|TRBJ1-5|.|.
CASSKAPGSNQPQHF
TGTGCCAGCAGCAAAGCTCCAGGTAGCAATCAGCCCCAGCATTTT
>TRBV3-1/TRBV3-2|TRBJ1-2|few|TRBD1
CASSRSPGQGRGYTF
TGTGCCAGCAGCCGATCACCGGGACAGGGAAGAGGCTACACCTTC
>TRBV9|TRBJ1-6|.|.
CASSEDSNSPLHF
TGTGCCAGCAGCGAGGACAGTAATTCACCCCTCCACTTT